The 32 T cell receptor beta chains listed next were all sequenced from one sample in a study of cytomegalovirus exposure and HLA in healthy donors (TCRdb year 2017). Libraries were made using the immunoSEQ multiplex PCR assay. A mixture of 60 forward primers for TCR Vbeta segments and 13 reverse primers for TCR Jbeta segments was used in the multiplex PCR. TCRdb took this table from immuneACCESS and kept in-frame rearrangements with V and J called. Such tables lack part of the clones; where checked against another copy, unresolved V genes explain under half of the gap, and the rest is unexplained. Within this sample are some 130,000 clones, with roughly 80% of them counted one time only. The ten largest clones take up approximately 1.2% of the sample. Sequenced sample: PBMCs. These receptors were taken from a boy between 10 and 17 years old in good health and CMV-seronegative.

About this clone itself: An end of the junction does not agree with germline; a read error may underlie this. The genes are TRBV4-1 and TRBJ1-1; tentatively, D is TRBD1 (6 bases). The V gene's germline CDR1 is MGHRA and CDR2 YSYEKL. The CDR3 sequence is 15 residues long. The CDR3 spells CASSLRTALNTESFF. CDR3 bases: TGCGCCAGCAGCCTCCGGACAGCCTTGAACACTGAATCTTTCTTT.

In DNA form, the CDR3 reads TGTGCCAGTAGTATTACGGGACAGGGGAACACTGAAGCTTTCTTT. Encoded protein: CASSITGQGNTEAFF. The chain links TRBV19 to TRBJ1-1; TRBD1 matches at 9 bases. CDR1 is LNHDA, CDR2 SQIVND, per germline (reference sequence). CDR3 size: 15 residues. The V and J ends lost 3 bases and 1 base, in that order; junction bases with no gene match: 3.

The chain combines TRBV5-4 with TRBJ2-6; 9 bases are shared with TRBD1. Germline CDR1 SGHNT, CDR2 YYREEE (reference sequence). The CDR3 contains 17 residues. With 4 bases clipped from V and 2 bases from J, the junction kept 7 bases outside the gene matches. CDR3: CASSRDRGGTGANVLTF. The CDR3 nucleotides are TGTGCCAGCAGCCGAGACAGGGGGGGCACTGGGGCCAACGTCCTGACTTTC.

This clone was counted only a few times. The gene calls are TRBV7-8 and TRBJ2-3, with 12 bases fitting TRBD2. V lost 5 bases and J lost 5; bases outside the gene matches: 11. The length of the CDR3 is 17 residues. CDR1 and CDR2 (germline): SGHVS, FQNEAQ. Here the CDR3 DNA reads TGTGCCAGCAGCCACCCCGGGGGACTAGCGGGTTTAGATACGCAGTATTTT. Its translation is CASSHPGGLAGLDTQYF.

This chain links TRBV9 with TRBJ1-2, with unresolved D. V shed 2 bases and J shed 3 bases, with 11 bases lying between them. The germline V gene has CDR1 SGDLS and CDR2 YYNGEE. This CDR3 region has 14 residues. CDR3 DNA: TGTGCCAGCAGCGTGTGGGAGTTTGACTATGGCTACACCTTC. This sequence encodes CASSVWEFDYGYTF.

The rearrangement joins TRBV29-1 to TRBJ1-2; TRBD1 matches at 8 bases. The V gene end was trimmed by 7 bases and the J gene end by 6 bases; junction bases not matched to a gene: 7. The CDR3 runs 12 residues. Germline V gene sequence: CDR1 SQVTM, CDR2 ANQGSEA. This CDR3 is CSESDRGDGYTF. The CDR3 bases are TGCAGCGAATCCGACAGGGGTGATGGCTACACCTTC. Looking up the rest from reference TRBV29-1 and TRBJ1-2 gives the full variable domain: SAVISQKPSRDICQRGTSLTIQCQVDSQVTMMFWYRQQPGQSLTLIATANQGSEATYESGFVIDKFPISRPNLTFSTLTVSNMSPEDSSIYLCSESDRGDGYTFGSGTRLTVV.

This clone was counted only a few times. The chain carries TRBV7-2 and TRBJ2-3; TRBD1 matches 9 bases. Looked up from germline, CDR1 is SGHTA and CDR2 is FQGNSA. The CDR3 is 15 amino acids. The V and J ends lost 5 bases and 1 base, in that order; junction bases with no gene match: 4. The CDR3 DNA reads as TGTGCCAGCAGCCCGAGGACAGGGGGCACAGATACGCAGTATTTT. Its protein product is CASSPRTGGTDTQYF.

The gene calls are TRBV4-1 and TRBJ1-2; D possibly corresponds to TRBD1 (5 bases). Trimming removed 0 bases from V and 3 bases from J, with 20 bases in between. CDR3 size: 18 residues. Germline V CDR1 and CDR2: MGHRA, YSYEKL. The CDR3 loop is CASSQEGSRASWDYGYTF. The CDR3 DNA is TGCGCCAGCAGCCAAGAAGGCAGCAGGGCCTCTTGGGACTATGGCTACACCTTC.

The V call is TRBV2, the J call TRBJ1-3; D unresolved. Trimming pared 10 bases from V and 4 bases from J, leaving 14 bases between. CDR3 length: 13 residues. Germline V gives CDR1 SNHLY, CDR2 FYNNEI. The CDR3, as DNA: TGTGCCACCCTAACCGGGTCCGGAAACACCATATATTTT. Translated: CATLTGSGNTIYF.

The genes are TRBV4-2 and TRBJ1-1; D is unresolved. Germline V lookup: CDR1 LGHNA, CDR2 YNFKEQ. V dropped 1 base and J dropped 10 bases, with 16 bases sitting between them. The CDR3 sequence is 14 residues long. CDR3 bases: TGTGCCAGCAGCCAAGTTGCCGGAGACGGAGGAGCTTTCTTT. Amino acids: CASSQVAGDGGAFF.

CDR3: CASSLALADNTGELFF. In nucleotides, the CDR3 is TGCGCCAGCAGCTTGGCTCTAGCTGATAACACCGGGGAGCTGTTTTTT. This chain uses TRBV5-1 with TRBJ2-2; D is possibly TRBD2 (5 bases). V lost 0 bases, J lost 2 bases, and 11 bases lay in between. CDR1 is SGHRS and CDR2 is YFSETQ in the germline V gene. The length of the CDR3 is 16 residues.

This sequence joins TRBV27 and TRBJ1-2, with 7 bases matching TRBD1. Germline CDR1 and CDR2: MNHEY and SMNVEV (reference sequence). The CDR3 covers 14 residues. V dropped 6 bases and J dropped 4; count of bases not matched to a gene: 8. CDR3 residues: CASRPNRGTYGYTF. CDR3 bases: TGTGCCAGCAGGCCTAACAGGGGCACCTATGGCTACACCTTC.

The chain joins TRBV5-4 to TRBJ2-1, with TRBD1 matching over 9 bases. Germline V gene data show CDR1 as SGHNT and CDR2 as YYREEE (reference sequence). Unmatched junction bases numbered 21, after V lost 9 bases and J lost 8 bases. This CDR3 contains 17 residues. Here the CDR3 reads CATELAIAGQGTDEQFF. The CDR3 DNA reads as TGTGCCACTGAGCTTGCGATTGCGGGACAGGGTACCGATGAGCAGTTCTTC.

This chain links TRBV7-2 with TRBJ2-7; maybe TRBD1 (6 bases). This CDR3 is 15 amino acids long. Germline V gene data show CDR1 as SGHTA and CDR2 as FQGNSA. The V and J ends lost 1 base and 5 bases respectively, with 15 bases between them. The CDR3 reads CASSLGQAPGDEQYF. CDR3 bases: TGTGCCAGCAGCTTAGGACAGGCGCCTGGGGACGAGCAGTACTTC.

The chain combines TRBV19 with TRBJ2-7; 7 nucleotides align to TRBD2. The CDR3 spans 15 residues. V lost 3 bases, J lost 3 bases, and 8 bases stayed unmatched. The germline CDR1 and CDR2 sequences are LNHDA and SQIVND (reference sequence). The CDR3, as DNA: TGTGCCAGTAGTATTAGTCTAGCGGCCATCTACGAGCAGTACTTC. Its protein product is CASSISLAAIYEQYF.

This clone was observed a few times. This rearrangement joins TRBV6-1 to TRBJ1-1; 11 nucleotides match TRBD1. The trim removed 8 bases at V and 10 bases at J, leaving 6 bases unmatched. The CDR3 has 12 amino acids. In germline, CDR1 is MNHNS, CDR2 SASEGT. CDR3 amino acids: CASVAGTGGAFF. CDR3 DNA sequence: TGTGCCAGCGTAGCCGGGACAGGGGGAGCTTTCTTT.

A remark on this clone: The sample holds other DNA sequences that translate to the same CDR3. The chain is built from TRBV30 and TRBJ2-7, with 8 bases aligning to TRBD2. The CDR3 is made up of 13 amino acids. The V segment lost 3 bases and the J segment 7 bases; nucleotides outside the gene matches: 8. Germline V gives CDR1 GTSNPN, CDR2 SVGIG (reference sequence). In nucleotides, the CDR3 is TGTGCCTGGAGGACTAGCGAGGGATATGAGCAGTACTTC. Translation gives CAWRTSEGYEQYF. Using reference TRBV30 and TRBJ2-7 for the parts outside the CDR3, the full variable domain is SQTIHQWPATLVQPVGSPLSLECTVEGTSNPNLYWYRQAAGRGLQLLFYSVGIGQISSEVPQNLSASRPQDRQFILSSKKLLLSDSGFYLCAWRTSEGYEQYFGPGTRLTVT.

The chain carries TRBV5-1 and TRBJ2-3, with TRBD1 matching over 12 bases. The CDR3 consists of 16 residues. Germline V gene lookup returns CDR1 SGHRS and CDR2 YFSETQ. The V segment lost 6 bases and the J segment 5 bases; nucleotides outside the gene matches: 10. DNA of the CDR3: TGCGCCAGCACCCCGGGACAGGGGGCATGGGGAGATACGCAGTATTTT. Protein sequence: CASTPGQGAWGDTQYF.

Concerning this clone itself: At one end the junction does not follow the germline gene, possibly because of a read error. This chain connects TRBV7-8 to TRBJ2-7; tentatively, D is TRBD2 (5 bases). The CDR3 runs 14 residues. Per germline, CDR1 SGHVS and CDR2 FQNEAQ. The CDR3 protein is CASSSEVIGNTPNF. The CDR3 DNA reads as TGTGCCAGCAGCTCCGAGGTAATCGGGAATACCCCGAACTTC.

This chain links TRBV5-5 with TRBJ1-2; perhaps TRBD1 as D (5 bases). CDR1 and CDR2 (germline): SGHKS, YYEKEE (reference sequence). The length of the CDR3 is 14 residues. V lost 6 bases, J lost 7 bases, and 19 bases lay in between. CDR3 region: CASTLQNLGPGYTF. The CDR3 DNA reads as TGTGCCAGCACCCTACAGAACCTGGGGCCTGGCTACACCTTC.

The gene calls are TRBV6-4 and TRBJ1-1; TRBD1 matches 11 bases. V gave up 4 bases and J gave up 10 bases; unmatched junction bases: 5. Per germline, CDR1 MRHNA and CDR2 SNTAGT. This CDR3 is 13 amino acids long. In DNA form, the CDR3 reads TGTGCCAGCAGTGGGACAGGGGGCATTGGAGCTTTCTTT. Protein sequence: CASSGTGGIGAFF.

This clone has a handful of counts. The V gene is TRBV25-1, the J gene TRBJ1-1; D remains unclear. CDR1 is MGHDK and CDR2 is SYGVNS in the germline V gene. The CDR3 runs 12 residues. V lost 2 bases, J lost 5 bases, and 6 bases lay in between. CDR3: CASSEGGTEAFF. As DNA, the CDR3 is TGTGCCAGCAGTGAAGGCGGGACTGAAGCTTTCTTT.

This clone has only a few counts. V usage is TRBV5-6 and J usage is TRBJ2-1, with D unclear. The ends were cut back, 4 bases at V and 0 bases at J, with 17 bases in the middle. There are 17 residues in the CDR3. The V gene's germline CDR1 is SGHDT and CDR2 YYEEEE. The CDR3 loop is CASSPQPRRSSYNEQFF. In DNA form, the CDR3 reads TGTGCCAGCAGCCCCCAGCCCAGGCGAAGCTCCTACAATGAGCAGTTCTTC.

CDR3 DNA: TGTGCCAGCAGCCCCACAGGGATTCTGCCCTACGAGCAGTACTTC. It translates to CASSPTGILPYEQYF. The J gene is TRBJ2-7, the V gene TRBV7-9; D possibly corresponds to TRBD1 (6 bases). Germline assignment: CDR1 SEHNR and CDR2 FQNEAQ (reference sequence). CDR3 length: 15 amino acids. Trimming left V 5 bases short and J 2 bases short, with 16 bases between. The variable domain in full, completed from reference TRBV7-9 and TRBJ2-7, reads DTGVSQNPRHKITKRGQNVTFRCDPISEHNRLYWYRQTLGQGPEFLTYFQNEAQLEKSRLLSDRFSAERPKGSFSTLEIQRTEQGDSAMYLCASSPTGILPYEQYFGPGTRLTVT.

The J gene is TRBJ2-1, the V gene TRBV30; the D is unclear. This CDR3 comprises 14 residues. V lost 3 bases, J lost 0 bases, and 9 bases lay in between. Germline values: CDR1 GTSNPN, CDR2 SVGIG (reference sequence). The CDR3 coding sequence is TGTGCCTGGAGCATCCCAGGCTCCTACAATGAGCAGTTCTTC. It yields the protein CAWSIPGSYNEQFF.

This clone was seen only a few times. The chain carries TRBV7-9 and TRBJ2-1; D gene unclear. The length of the CDR3 is 10 residues. Trimming pared 10 bases from V and 9 bases from J, leaving 10 bases between. Germline CDR1 and CDR2: SEHNR and FQNEAQ (reference sequence). The CDR3 spells CATGVGEQFF. The CDR3 nucleotides are TGTGCCACCGGAGTCGGTGAGCAGTTCTTC. The full variable domain, in which reference TRBV7-9 and TRBJ2-1 provide the parts outside the CDR3, is DTGVSQNPRHKITKRGQNVTFRCDPISEHNRLYWYRQTLGQGPEFLTYFQNEAQLEKSRLLSDRFSAERPKGSFSTLEIQRTEQGDSAMYLCATGVGEQFFGPGTRLTVL.

CDR3 in amino acids: CASSRGASTYEQYF. The CDR3 bases are TGTGCCAGCAGCCGGGGGGCCAGTACCTACGAGCAGTACTTC. J is TRBJ2-7 and V is TRBV7-9; tentatively, D is TRBD2 (7 bases). V dropped 5 bases and J dropped 2 bases, with 13 bases sitting between them. CDR3 length equals 14 residues. CDR1 SEHNR and CDR2 FQNEAQ come from the germline V gene (reference sequence). The full variable domain, completed using reference TRBV7-9 and TRBJ2-7, is DTGVSQNPRHKITKRGQNVTFRCDPISEHNRLYWYRQTLGQGPEFLTYFQNEAQLEKSRLLSDRFSAERPKGSFSTLEIQRTEQGDSAMYLCASSRGASTYEQYFGPGTRLTVT.

This chain links TRBV9 with TRBJ2-2, with a weak D call TRBD2 (6 bases). This CDR3 has 13 amino acids. Germline V CDR1 and CDR2: SGDLS, YYNGEE. V gave up 0 bases and J gave up 7 bases, with 7 bases separating them. The CDR3 sequence is CASSVVGGGELFF. CDR3 nucleotides: TGTGCCAGCAGCGTAGTGGGGGGCGGGGAGCTGTTTTTT.

V gene TRBV9 combines with J gene TRBJ2-1; no clear D. Germline lookup yields CDR1 SGDLS and CDR2 YYNGEE. This CDR3 region has 11 residues. V was clipped by 6 bases and J by 6 bases, with 7 bases between them. CDR3 sequence (DNA): TGTGCCAGCACCCGAGGCAATGAGCAGTTCTTC. This codes for CASTRGNEQFF.

J is TRBJ2-1 and V is TRBV14, with 10 bases identical to TRBD2. The V segment lost 4 bases and the J segment 9 bases; nucleotides outside the gene matches: 9. From germline, CDR1 is SGHDN and CDR2 FVKESK. CDR3 length: 15 amino acids. CDR3 in DNA: TGTGCCAGCAGCCCCCAGCGGAGCGGGAGGGGTGAGCAGTTCTTC. Its protein is CASSPQRSGRGEQFF.

V usage is TRBV11-2 and J usage is TRBJ2-5, with 7 bases that match TRBD2. CDR3 length equals 13 residues. J was trimmed by 7 bases and V by 1 base; bases with no gene match: 3. The germline V gene encodes CDR1 SGHAT and CDR2 FQNNGV. CDR3 nucleotide sequence: TGTGCCAGCAGCTTAGGCCCGGGGGGGACCCAGTACTTC. It translates to CASSLGPGGTQYF.

The V gene is TRBV15, the J gene TRBJ2-7, with TRBD2 as a possible D gene (6 bases). V was trimmed by 5 bases and J by 5 bases, leaving 25 bases between them. The germline V gene encodes CDR1 LNHNV and CDR2 YYDKDF (reference sequence). This CDR3 has 17 residues. The CDR3, as DNA: TGTGCCACCAGCGTCTGGGGGGAAAGGGATAGAGACAACGAGCAGTACTTC. Its protein product is CATSVWGERDRDNEQYF.